The 25 T cell receptor beta chains below come from one sample, sequenced in a study of PD-1 blockade in classical Hodgkin lymphoma. Brentuximab vedotin exposure varied among the patients, all of whom had relapsed after autologous stem cell transplantation. Data came from immunoSEQ multiplex PCR; TCRdb stores just in-frame clones and leaves some out. The sample holds roughly 150,000 clones, 78% seen once. The sample in question was peripheral blood mononuclear cells (PBMCs), obtained before the second cycle of nivolumab. Receptor source: a human donor with classical Hodgkin lymphoma.

The chain couples TRBV28 to TRBJ2-7; 8 bases map to TRBD2. V gave up 2 bases and J gave up 1 base; unmatched junction bases: 7. The V gene's germline CDR1 is MDHEN and CDR2 SYDVKM. This CDR3 region has 16 residues. In DNA form, the CDR3 reads TGTGCCAGCAGTTTAACTAGCGGTCTCAGTTCCTACGAGCAGTACTTC. Its protein is CASSLTSGLSSYEQYF.

V is TRBV6-5 and J is TRBJ2-3, with D perhaps TRBD1 (5 bases). Germline V CDR1 and CDR2: MNHEY, SVGAGI. Trimming removed 0 bases at V and 11 bases at J, with 12 bases between. CDR3 length: 13 amino acids. CDR3 loop: CASSYSLWGEQYF. The CDR3 DNA sequence: TGTGCCAGCAGTTACTCCCTATGGGGCGAGCAGTATTTT.

V is TRBV6-4 and J is TRBJ1-5; weak D call: TRBD1 (5 bases). This CDR3 contains 16 residues. Trimming stripped 4 bases from V and 9 bases from J, with 22 bases between. Germline assignment: CDR1 MRHNA and CDR2 SNTAGT. CDR3 nucleotide sequence: TGTGCCAGCAGTGGTACCCGGGACTCCCTTAGTGGGCCCCAGCATTTT. Translating it yields CASSGTRDSLSGPQHF.

The rearrangement joins TRBV6-4 to TRBJ2-5; D might be TRBD2 (6 bases). CDR3 length: 14 residues. Germline V gene lookup returns CDR1 MRHNA and CDR2 SNTAGT. The V and J ends lost 2 bases and 3 bases respectively, with 10 bases between them. CDR3 sequence reads: CASSDGIAEETQYF. In DNA, the CDR3 is TGTGCCAGCAGTGACGGGATAGCGGAAGAGACCCAGTACTTC.

The CDR3 here is CASSLDRGGNEKLFF. The CDR3, as DNA: TGTGCCAGCAGCTTAGACAGGGGCGGGAATGAAAAACTGTTTTTT. This chain joins TRBV11-2 and TRBJ1-4; D perhaps matches TRBD1 (6 bases). The CDR3 has 15 residues. V lost 0 bases and J 5 bases, leaving 10 bases between the germline ends. CDR1 is SGHAT and CDR2 is FQNNGV in the germline V gene.

The rearrangement links TRBV28 to TRBJ1-2; D possibly corresponds to TRBD1 (6 bases). The V gene lost 4 bases and the J gene lost 4 bases, with 16 bases spanning the gap. The CDR3 covers 15 residues. Per germline, CDR1 MDHEN and CDR2 SYDVKM. CDR3 nucleotide sequence: TGTGCCAGCAGTTCCCCCCGAGGGGGGGGCTATGGCTACACCTTC. This encodes CASSSPRGGGYGYTF.

The rearrangement joins TRBV6-5 to TRBJ1-5; D not resolved. The V end was cut by 5 bases, the J end by 11 bases, with 16 bases between. The CDR3 loop spans 13 amino acids. The germline CDR1 and CDR2 sequences are MNHEY and SVGAGI. The CDR3 nucleotides are TGTGCCAGCAGTCCCTCGGACCAATCAGCCCAGCATTTT. The encoded protein is CASSPSDQSAQHF.

The V call is TRBV7-2, the J call TRBJ2-1, with 11 bases lining up with TRBD1. CDR1 is SGHTA, CDR2 FQGNSA, per germline. The CDR3 sequence is 15 residues long. Germline trimming cut 5 bases from V and 2 bases from J; bases unmatched to any gene: 2. Here the CDR3 reads CASSRTGGTYNEQFF. CDR3 nucleotide sequence: TGTGCCAGCAGCAGGACAGGGGGCACCTACAATGAGCAGTTCTTC.

V gene TRBV27 combines with J gene TRBJ2-5; TRBD1 might be the D (5 bases). Germline CDR1 and CDR2: MNHEY and SMNVEV (reference sequence). V was cut by 3 bases and J by 0 bases, with 8 bases left in between. CDR3 length equals 14 residues. The CDR3 region is CASSFGRDQETQYF. The CDR3 nucleotides are TGTGCCAGCAGTTTTGGCAGGGACCAAGAGACCCAGTACTTC.

Points on this clone: A clone one base away is much larger, so this may be a read error. The CDR3 loop is CASSYQETQYF. In DNA, the CDR3 is TGTGCCAGCAGCTACCAAGAGACCCAGTACTTC. This chain joins TRBV7-9 and TRBJ2-5; no definite D call. This CDR3 region has 11 residues. CDR1 SEHNR and CDR2 FQNEAQ come from the germline V gene (reference sequence). V lost 4 bases and J 0 bases, leaving 0 bases between the germline ends.

The chain carries TRBV2 and TRBJ2-2, with unresolved D. V was cut by 6 bases and J by 3 bases, with 11 bases left in between. This CDR3 is 14 amino acids long. Germline V CDR1 and CDR2: SNHLY, FYNNEI. DNA of the CDR3: TGTGCCAGCAGGGCCCGCCGGGACACCGGGGAGCTGTTTTTT. This codes for CASRARRDTGELFF. Combining the CDR3 with reference TRBV2 and TRBJ2-2 gives the whole variable domain EPEVTQTPSHQVTQMGQEVILRCVPISNHLYFYWYRQILGQKVEFLVSFYNNEISEKSEIFDDQFSVERPDGSNFTLKIRSTKLEDSAMYFCASRARRDTGELFFGEGSRLTVL.

V gene TRBV18 combines with J gene TRBJ2-7, with 9 nucleotides matching TRBD2. V lost 4 bases, J lost 0 bases, and 7 bases stayed unmatched. Germline V gene sequence: CDR1 KGHSH, CDR2 LQKENI. The CDR3 consists of 16 residues. The CDR3 DNA reads as TGTGCCAGCTCACAGCCGGGACTAGCTAACTCCTACGAGCAGTACTTC. Translation gives CASSQPGLANSYEQYF.

This clone was seen a few times. The chain has TRBV10-3 and TRBJ2-7; D possibly matches TRBD1 or TRBD2 (5 bases each). The CDR3 consists of 16 residues. Germline V gene data show CDR1 as ENHRY and CDR2 as SYGVKD. The V gene lost 2 bases and the J gene lost 5 bases, with 19 bases spanning the gap. The CDR3 sequence is CAISEPGTGTNDEQYF. DNA of the CDR3: TGTGCCATCAGTGAGCCAGGAACGGGGACCAACGACGAGCAGTACTTC.

The chain links TRBV7-2 to TRBJ1-4; TRBD1 is a possible D gene (5 bases). Germline assignment: CDR1 SGHTA and CDR2 FQGNSA. V was cut by 6 bases and J by 5 bases, with 22 bases left in between. This CDR3 comprises 17 residues. The CDR3 loop is CASSRWVSLPGNEKLFF. The CDR3 bases are TGTGCCAGCAGTCGTTGGGTATCTCTCCCAGGGAATGAAAAACTGTTTTTT.

This chain joins TRBV6-5 and TRBJ2-7; possibly TRBD1 for D (6 bases). The germline V and J ends were trimmed by 6 bases and 3 bases, with 15 bases remaining between them. From germline, CDR1 is MNHEY and CDR2 SVGAGI. This CDR3 region has 14 residues. CDR3 DNA: TGTGCCAGCAGCCCGACCGGGACACTCTACGAGCAGTACTTC. Translating it yields CASSPTGTLYEQYF.

Written as DNA, the CDR3 is TGTGCCAGCAGTGTTTGGGGAGAGCAAGGCTACACCTTC. This sequence encodes CASSVWGEQGYTF. The genes are TRBV6-1 and TRBJ1-2; D not certain. The CDR3 is made up of 13 amino acids. Trimming took 4 bases from V and 8 from J, leaving 14 bases between them. Germline CDR1 is MNHNS and CDR2 is SASEGT.

In regard to this clone: Other DNA sequences within the sample encode an identical CDR3. The chain joins TRBV29-1 to TRBJ1-5, with D tentatively TRBD1 (6 bases). This CDR3 comprises 13 residues. V was clipped by 2 bases and J by 1 base, with 6 bases between them. Looked up from germline, CDR1 is SQVTM and CDR2 is ANQGSEA. For the CDR3, the DNA is TGCAGCGTTGAACAGGGGAGCAATCAGCCCCAGCATTTT. The encoded protein is CSVEQGSNQPQHF.

The sample holds one count of this clone. The rearrangement links TRBV4-1 to TRBJ2-1; D assignment may be TRBD1 or TRBD2 (6 bases each). Trimming removed 1 base from V and 4 bases from J, with 14 bases in between. The CDR3 spans 16 residues. Germline assignment: CDR1 MGHRA and CDR2 YSYEKL. CDR3 sequence reads: CASSQASKGGYNEQFF. CDR3 nucleotide sequence: TGCGCCAGCAGCCAAGCCTCAAAGGGGGGTTACAATGAGCAGTTCTTC.

Only one count was recorded for this clone. The chain couples TRBV28 to TRBJ2-2; D is unresolved. Germline V gives CDR1 MDHEN, CDR2 SYDVKM. There are 15 residues in the CDR3. The V end was cut by 1 base, the J end by 6 bases, with 12 bases between. CDR3 in amino acids: CASSLFGPGAGELFF. CDR3 nucleotide sequence: TGTGCCAGCAGTTTATTTGGGCCTGGAGCCGGGGAGCTGTTTTTT.

The chain is built from TRBV5-8 and TRBJ2-1, with D maybe TRBD1 (6 bases). There are 15 residues in the CDR3. CDR1 and CDR2 (germline): SGHTS, YDEGEE. V gave up 1 base and J gave up 4 bases, with 12 bases separating them. The CDR3 is CASSLQGHPYNEQFF. The CDR3 nucleotides are TGTGCCAGCAGCTTGCAGGGACACCCATACAATGAGCAGTTCTTC.

The CDR3 coding sequence is TGTGCTAGTGGTTTGGTGATCACCGACAGTCCCTATGGCTACACCTTC. This sequence encodes CASGLVITDSPYGYTF. The chain combines TRBV12-5 with TRBJ1-2, with D tentatively TRBD1 (5 bases). Trimming cost V 0 bases and J 4 bases, with 15 bases left between them. The CDR3 loop spans 16 amino acids. Germline CDR1 LGHNT, CDR2 FRNRAP.

The chain recombines TRBV6-1 with TRBJ2-3; 7 bases are a match to TRBD2. The CDR3 extends over 13 amino acids. V trimming: 11 bases; J trimming: 4 bases; junction bases outside the gene matches: 9. Germline CDR1 and CDR2: MNHNS and SASEGT. The CDR3 reads CAASGQRADTQYF. The CDR3 region has the DNA TGTGCCGCTAGCGGCCAAAGGGCAGATACGCAGTATTTT.

This chain links TRBV6-6 with TRBJ2-1, with 7 bases aligning to TRBD2. Looked up from germline, CDR1 is MNHNY and CDR2 is SVGAGI (reference sequence). The CDR3 spans 14 residues. J was trimmed by 6 bases and V by 3 bases; bases with no gene match: 5. CDR3 sequence (DNA): TGTGCCAGCAGTTATGAGCGGGGACTCAATGAGCAGTTCTTC. This codes for CASSYERGLNEQFF.

J is TRBJ2-3 and V is TRBV7-2; D assignment may be TRBD1 or TRBD2 (5 bases each). The CDR3 sequence is 14 residues long. The germline CDR1 and CDR2 sequences are SGHTA and FQGNSA. The V end lost 1 base, the J end lost 6 bases, and 11 bases lay between the germline ends. CDR3 sequence (DNA): TGTGCCAGCAGCTTAGAGGTCAGGGAGGATACGCAGTATTTT. Protein: CASSLEVREDTQYF.

This chain joins TRBV6-6 and TRBJ1-2, with unresolved D. Deletions cut 3 bases from V and 4 bases from J, with 15 bases between. This CDR3 is 15 amino acids long. Germline CDR1 is MNHNY and CDR2 is SVGAGI (reference sequence). The CDR3 nucleotides are TGTGCCAGCAGTTATGAGACACCCCCAGTCTATGGCTACACCTTC. Its translation: CASSYETPPVYGYTF.